This T cell receptor (beta chain) was recorded in a study of response to subunit inactivated influenza vaccine. TCRdb processed the RT-PCR reads anew with MiXCR; each CDR3 protein has one entry. The sample contains 500,000 to 550,000 distinct CDR3 sequences, roughly 25% of which appear only once. From germline, CDR1 is DFQATT and CDR2 SNEGSKA (reference sequence). The V end was cut by 4 bases, the J end by 1 base, with 14 bases between. The CDR3 has 15 amino acids. This same sample was also part of a study on T cells expressing NK-cell markers. That source adds: The TCR beta cDNA came from 5'RACE template switching with UMIs.

The rearrangement links TRBV20-1 to TRBJ1-5; no clear D. Sequenced here: CD4+ T cells sorted from PBMCs, sampled roughly 12 days after vaccination. The clonotype comes from a man between 50 and 59 years old who received an inactivated influenza vaccine. CDR3 sequence (DNA): TGCAGTGCTAACGCAGAGTTTAGAAGCAATCAGCCCCAGCATTTT. Translation gives CSANAEFRSNQPQHF.